The clone carrying this TCR beta chain came up a few times. The entry originates in a study of T cells in localized non-small cell lung cancer. Libraries were prepared by immunoSEQ multiplex PCR; TCRdb keeps only in-frame clonotypes and omits some of them. The sample has tens of thousands of clones, 80% seen once. Germline loops: CDR1 SGHTA, CDR2 FQGNSA. Trimming cost V 2 bases and J 10 bases, with 11 bases left between them. This CDR3 comprises 12 residues. The chain couples TRBV7-2 to TRBJ1-2, with D possibly TRBD1 on 6 matching bases. Sequenced material: peripheral blood, taken before any cancer treatment. This clonotype was sampled from an older female donor with stage I lung adenocarcinoma. The CDR3 spells CASSLFGGLYTF. In DNA form, the CDR3 reads TGTGCCAGCAGCTTATTTGGGGGGCTCTACACCTTC.